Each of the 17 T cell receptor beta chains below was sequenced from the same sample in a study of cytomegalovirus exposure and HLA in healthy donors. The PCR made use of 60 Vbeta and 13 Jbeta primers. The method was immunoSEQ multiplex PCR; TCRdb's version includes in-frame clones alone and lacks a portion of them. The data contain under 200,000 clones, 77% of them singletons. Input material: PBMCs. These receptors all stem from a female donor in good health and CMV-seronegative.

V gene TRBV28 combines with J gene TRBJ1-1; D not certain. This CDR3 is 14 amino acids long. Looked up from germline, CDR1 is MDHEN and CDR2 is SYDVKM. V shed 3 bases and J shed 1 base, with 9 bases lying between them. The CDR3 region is CASSFPGSNTEAFF. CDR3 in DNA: TGTGCCAGCAGTTTTCCGGGGTCGAACACTGAAGCTTTCTTT. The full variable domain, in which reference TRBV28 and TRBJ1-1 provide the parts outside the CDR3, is DVKVTQSSRYLVKRTGEKVFLECVQDMDHENMFWYRQDPGLGLRLIYFSYDVKMKEKGDIPEGYSVSREKKERFSLILESASTNQTSMYLCASSFPGSNTEAFFGQGTRLTVV.

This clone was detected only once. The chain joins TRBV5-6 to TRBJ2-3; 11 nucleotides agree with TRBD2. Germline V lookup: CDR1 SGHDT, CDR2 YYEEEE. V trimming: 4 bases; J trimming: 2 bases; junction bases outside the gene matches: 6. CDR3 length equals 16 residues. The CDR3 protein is CASSVGTSGDTDTQYF. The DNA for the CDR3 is TGTGCCAGCAGCGTCGGGACTAGCGGAGACACAGATACGCAGTATTTT.

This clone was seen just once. This chain's CDR3 is CASSLQGGSGNTIYF. As DNA, the CDR3 is TGCGCCAGCAGCTTACAGGGGGGCTCTGGAAACACCATATATTTT. This rearrangement joins TRBV5-1 to TRBJ1-3, with 8 bases that match TRBD1. Germline-derived CDR1 and CDR2 are SGHRS and YFSETQ. The trim removed 2 bases at V and 0 bases at J, leaving 1 base unmatched. The CDR3 runs 15 residues.

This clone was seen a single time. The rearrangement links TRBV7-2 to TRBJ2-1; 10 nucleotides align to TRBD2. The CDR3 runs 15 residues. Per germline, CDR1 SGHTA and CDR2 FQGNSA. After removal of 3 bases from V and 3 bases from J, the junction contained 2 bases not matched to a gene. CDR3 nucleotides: TGTGCCAGCAGCTTCCTAGCGGGGGTCTACAATGAGCAGTTCTTC. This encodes CASSFLAGVYNEQFF.

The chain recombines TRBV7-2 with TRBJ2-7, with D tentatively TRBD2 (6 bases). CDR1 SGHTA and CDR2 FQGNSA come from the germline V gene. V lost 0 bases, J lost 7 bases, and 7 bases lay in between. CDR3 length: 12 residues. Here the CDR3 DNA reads TGTGCCAGCAGCTTAGCAGGGAGGGAGCAGTACTTC. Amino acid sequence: CASSLAGREQYF.

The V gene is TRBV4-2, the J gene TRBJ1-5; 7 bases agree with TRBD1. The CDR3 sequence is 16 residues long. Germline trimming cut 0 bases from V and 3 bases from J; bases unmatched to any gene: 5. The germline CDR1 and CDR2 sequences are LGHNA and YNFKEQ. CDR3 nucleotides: TGTGCCAGCAGCCAAGATCCCAGGGGGTTCAATCAGCCCCAGCATTTT. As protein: CASSQDPRGFNQPQHF.

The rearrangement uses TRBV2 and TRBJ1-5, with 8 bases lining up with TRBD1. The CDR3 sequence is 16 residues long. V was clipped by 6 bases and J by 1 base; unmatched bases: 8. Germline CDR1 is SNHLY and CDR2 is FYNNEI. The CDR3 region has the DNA TGTGCCAGCAGCAAACAGGGGGGTGAGAGCAATCAGCCCCAGCATTTT. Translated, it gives CASSKQGGESNQPQHF.

This CDR3 is CASSSGTGGRYGYTF. The DNA of the CDR3 is TGTGCCAGCAGCTCCGGGACAGGGGGACGCTATGGCTACACCTTC. V is TRBV5-4 and J is TRBJ1-2; 11 bases fit TRBD1. V shed 3 bases and J 4 bases; nucleotides not matched to a gene: 5. Germline V lookup: CDR1 SGHNT, CDR2 YYREEE (reference sequence). This CDR3 spans 15 amino acids.

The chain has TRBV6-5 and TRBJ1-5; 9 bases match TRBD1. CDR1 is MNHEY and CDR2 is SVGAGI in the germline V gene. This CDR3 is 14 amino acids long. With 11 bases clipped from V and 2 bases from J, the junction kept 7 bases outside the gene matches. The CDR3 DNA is TGTGCCGCCGAACAGGGGGCAGGCAATCAGCCCCAGCATTTT. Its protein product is CAAEQGAGNQPQHF.

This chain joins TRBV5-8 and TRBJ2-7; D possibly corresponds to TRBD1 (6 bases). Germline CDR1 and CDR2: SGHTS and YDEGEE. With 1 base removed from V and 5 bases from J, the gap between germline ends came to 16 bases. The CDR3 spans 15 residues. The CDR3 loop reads CASSLYAGEADEQYF. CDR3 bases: TGTGCCAGCAGCTTGTATGCAGGGGAAGCAGACGAGCAGTACTTC. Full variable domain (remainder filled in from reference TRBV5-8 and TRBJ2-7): EAGVTQSPTHLIKTRGQQATLRCSPISGHTSVYWYQQALGLGLQFLLWYDEGEERNRGNFPPRFSGRQFPNYSSELNVNALELEDSALYLCASSLYAGEADEQYFGPGTRLTVT.

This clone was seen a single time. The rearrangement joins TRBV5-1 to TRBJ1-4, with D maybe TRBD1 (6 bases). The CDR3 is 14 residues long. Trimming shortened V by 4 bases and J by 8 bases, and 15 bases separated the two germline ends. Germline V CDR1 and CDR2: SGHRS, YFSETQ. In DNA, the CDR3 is TGCGCCAGCAGCCTCACGACAGGCAGGGAAAAACTGTTTTTT. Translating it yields CASSLTTGREKLFF.

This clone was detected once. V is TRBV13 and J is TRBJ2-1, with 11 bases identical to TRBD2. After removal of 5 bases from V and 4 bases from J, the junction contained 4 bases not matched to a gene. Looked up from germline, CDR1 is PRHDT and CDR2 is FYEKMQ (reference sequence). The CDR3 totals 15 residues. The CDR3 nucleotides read TGTGCCAGCAGCATGGGACTAGCGGTATACAATGAGCAGTTCTTC. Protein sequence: CASSMGLAVYNEQFF.

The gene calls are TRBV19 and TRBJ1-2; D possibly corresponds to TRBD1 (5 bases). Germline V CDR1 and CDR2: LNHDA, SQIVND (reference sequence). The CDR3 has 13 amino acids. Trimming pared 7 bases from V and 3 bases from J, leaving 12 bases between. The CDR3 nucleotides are TGTGCCAGTAAAGGCCAGGGCCACTATGGCTACACCTTC. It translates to CASKGQGHYGYTF.

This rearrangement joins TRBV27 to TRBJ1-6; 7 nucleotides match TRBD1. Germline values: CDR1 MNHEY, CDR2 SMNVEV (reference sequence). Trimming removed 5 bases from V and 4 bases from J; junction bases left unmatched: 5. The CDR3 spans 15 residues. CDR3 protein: CASSPAGQYNSPLHF. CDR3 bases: TGTGCCAGCAGTCCTGCGGGACAGTATAATTCACCCCTCCACTTT.

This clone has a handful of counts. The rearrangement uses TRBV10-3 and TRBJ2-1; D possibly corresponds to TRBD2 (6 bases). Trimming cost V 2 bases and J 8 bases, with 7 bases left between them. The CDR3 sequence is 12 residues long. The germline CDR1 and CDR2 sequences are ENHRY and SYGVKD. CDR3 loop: CAISETSHEQFF. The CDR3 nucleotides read TGTGCCATCAGTGAGACTAGCCATGAGCAGTTCTTC.

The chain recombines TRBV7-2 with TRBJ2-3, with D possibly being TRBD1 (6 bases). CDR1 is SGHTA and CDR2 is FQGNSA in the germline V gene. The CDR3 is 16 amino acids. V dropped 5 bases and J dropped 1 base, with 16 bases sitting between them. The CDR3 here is CASSDIRGLGTDTQYF. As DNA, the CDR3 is TGTGCCAGCAGCGACATAAGGGGGTTGGGCACAGATACGCAGTATTTT.

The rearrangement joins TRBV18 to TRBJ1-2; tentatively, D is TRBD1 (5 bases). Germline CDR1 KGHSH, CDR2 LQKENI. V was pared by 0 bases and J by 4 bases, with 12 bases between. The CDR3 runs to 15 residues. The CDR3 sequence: CASSPPDQGSYGYTF. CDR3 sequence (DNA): TGTGCCAGCTCACCACCGGACCAGGGATCCTATGGCTACACCTTC. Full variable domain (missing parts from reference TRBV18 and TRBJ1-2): NAGVMQNPRHLVRRRGQEARLRCSPMKGHSHVYWYRQLPEEGLKFMVYLQKENIIDESGMPKERFSAEFPKEGPSILRIQQVVRGDSAAYFCASSPPDQGSYGYTFGSGTRLTVV.